The source of this T cell receptor beta chain is a study of response to subunit inactivated influenza vaccine. TCRdb independently ran MiXCR on the RT-PCR reads; one entry per CDR3 protein. There are hundreds of thousands of distinct CDR3 sequences in the sample; 25% occur only once, and 1.9% lies in the top ten. Trimming took off 3 bases at V and 4 bases at J, with 10 bases between the two ends. This CDR3 has 12 residues. Germline V gene lookup returns CDR1 DFQATT and CDR2 SNEGSKA (reference sequence). V gene TRBV20-1 combines with J gene TRBJ2-7; possible D gene TRBD2, 5 bases. The material was CD4+ T cells sorted from PBMCs, obtained 5 days after vaccination. The receptor comes from a man aged 45 to 65 who received an inactivated influenza vaccine. CDR3 amino acids: CSARAGNYEQYF. The CDR3 DNA sequence: TGCAGTGCTAGGGCGGGTAATTACGAGCAGTACTTC.